Detailed here is one TCR beta chain. Its antigen is as yet unknown. The V end was cut by 4 bases, the J end by 8 bases, with 23 bases between. The CDR3 consists of 16 residues. Germline CDR1 is MGHRA and CDR2 is YSYEKL. Primers included in the PCR were 60 Vbeta and 13 Jbeta primers. Using immunoSEQ multiplex PCR, the repertoire was profiled, and TCRdb retains in-frame clones only, with some absent. The sample records 190,000 or so clones, about 83% being singletons. These data belong to a study of cytomegalovirus exposure and HLA in healthy donors. Study-wide findings and caveats: According to the study, 160 or so TCR beta chains were cytomegalovirus-associated. A few chains tied to CMV proved CMV antigen-specific in vitro.

At collection, donors were nominally healthy, but unrecorded immune exposures were probable. The clonotype originates from a woman in her fifties or sixties in good health and CMV-seropositive. J is TRBJ1-2 and V is TRBV4-1; D uncertain. The sample consisted of PBMCs. As DNA, the CDR3 is TGCGCCAGCAGCCGCCAATATAGTACTCGAACTGAGGGCTACACCTTC. This gives the protein CASSRQYSTRTEGYTF.